A single sample gave rise to the 24 T cell receptor beta chains below, sequenced in a study of OX40 agonist ivuxolimab in advanced cancers. Receptor amplification or capture employed the immunoSEQ multiplex PCR assay. Drawn from immuneACCESS, this table holds only the in-frame rearrangements with V and J called that TCRdb kept. Clones are partly lost; checked studies trace under half to an unresolved V gene and leave the rest unexplained. This sample lists about 66,000 clones; 70% to 90% were detected once. The ten largest account for around 0.7% of the sample. The sequenced sample was CD4+ or CD8+ T cells sorted from blood, obtained in a trial of the OX40 agonist ivuxolimab. These receptors came from an adult with an advanced solid tumor such as melanoma, head and neck, liver or kidney cancer.

The rearrangement uses TRBV11-2 and TRBJ2-5, with 9 positions matching TRBD2. The length of the CDR3 is 15 residues. The germline V gene has CDR1 SGHAT and CDR2 FQNNGV. V gave up 3 bases and J gave up 1 base; unmatched junction bases: 3. CDR3: CASSFRRGGQETQYF. Here the CDR3 DNA reads TGTGCCAGCAGCTTTAGGCGGGGGGGCCAAGAGACCCAGTACTTC.

The rearrangement links TRBV4-2 to TRBJ2-3; D might be TRBD2 (6 bases). Between the trimmed V and J ends, which lost 0 bases and 3 bases, there was a span of 7 bases. CDR1 and CDR2 from the germline V gene are LGHNA and YNFKEQ. The CDR3 length is 14 residues. The CDR3 region has the DNA TGTGCCAGCAGCCAAGAGGAGGGGACAGATACGCAGTATTTT. Translating it yields CASSQEEGTDTQYF.

This chain joins TRBV5-6 and TRBJ2-7; 8 positions match TRBD1. Germline V gene lookup returns CDR1 SGHDT and CDR2 YYEEEE. This CDR3 region has 14 residues. V lost 2 bases and J lost 1; bases outside the gene matches: 2. The CDR3 bases are TGTGCCAGCAGCTTACAGGGGGTATCCTACGAGCAGTACTTC. Protein sequence: CASSLQGVSYEQYF.

V is TRBV28 and J is TRBJ1-4, with D possibly matching TRBD1 (5 bases). Trimming stripped 7 bases from V and 10 bases from J, with 10 bases between. Germline-derived CDR1 and CDR2 are MDHEN and SYDVKM. The CDR3 extends over 11 amino acids. CDR3 region: CASTGGGKLFF. CDR3 DNA sequence: TGTGCCAGCACTGGGGGGGGAAAACTGTTTTTT.

The chain is built from TRBV11-3 and TRBJ1-1; possible D gene TRBD1, 5 bases. Trimming shortened V by 1 base and J by 5 bases, and 11 bases separated the two germline ends. The length of the CDR3 is 14 residues. Germline CDR1 is SGHNT and CDR2 is YENEEA. The CDR3 spells CASSLGADRTEAFF. The DNA for the CDR3 is TGTGCCAGCAGCTTAGGGGCTGACAGAACTGAAGCTTTCTTT.

The rearrangement uses TRBV9 and TRBJ2-3; D gene ambiguous. Germline V gives CDR1 SGDLS, CDR2 YYNGEE. Trimming shortened V by 0 bases and J by 5 bases, and 13 bases separated the two germline ends. This CDR3 is built from 15 residues. The CDR3 is CASSVVGDRQDTQYF. CDR3 DNA: TGTGCCAGCAGCGTAGTCGGCGACCGTCAAGATACGCAGTATTTT.

The chain joins TRBV19 to TRBJ2-4; 7 bases agree with TRBD2. The CDR3 covers 14 residues. In germline, CDR1 is LNHDA, CDR2 SQIVND (reference sequence). J gave up 1 base and V 5 bases, and 2 bases lay outside the gene matches. The chain's CDR3 is CASSRGEAKNIQYF. The CDR3 bases are TGTGCCAGTAGTCGGGGGGAGGCCAAAAACATTCAGTACTTC.

The V gene is TRBV19, the J gene TRBJ1-3; D might be TRBD1 (6 bases). V gave up 3 bases and J gave up 0 bases, with 15 bases separating them. Germline V lookup: CDR1 LNHDA, CDR2 SQIVND (reference sequence). The CDR3 has 17 amino acids. CDR3 in amino acids: CASSIGGQRLSGNTIYF. Written as DNA, the CDR3 is TGTGCCAGTAGTATTGGTGGACAGCGCCTCTCTGGAAACACCATATATTTT. Based on the CDR3 plus reference TRBV19 and TRBJ1-3, the full variable domain is DGGITQSPKYLFRKEGQNVTLSCEQNLNHDAMYWYRQDPGQGLRLIYYSQIVNDFQKGDIAEGYSVSREKKESFPLTVTSAQKNPTAFYLCASSIGGQRLSGNTIYFGEGSWLTVV.

V usage is TRBV6-5 and J usage is TRBJ1-2, with a possible D match to TRBD1 (5 bases). Germline loops: CDR1 MNHEY, CDR2 SVGAGI. V gave up 5 bases and J gave up 8 bases, with 21 bases separating them. CDR3 size: 15 residues. CDR3 nucleotides: TGTGCCAGCAGTCCATGGGGAGAACAGGTCCCCGGCTACACCTTC. Its translation is CASSPWGEQVPGYTF.

The chain recombines TRBV5-1 with TRBJ2-1, with 9 bases identical to TRBD2. Germline CDR1 is SGHRS and CDR2 is YFSETQ. Unmatched junction bases numbered 3, after V lost 5 bases and J lost 0 bases. This CDR3 has 15 amino acids. The DNA for the CDR3 is TGCGCCAGCAGGGGGACTAGCAACTCCTACAATGAGCAGTTCTTC. Its protein is CASRGTSNSYNEQFF.

The CDR3 region has the DNA TGTGCCAGCAGCTCAGCCCCGGGGGGGCCCTACAATGAGCAGTTCTTC. Protein: CASSSAPGGPYNEQFF. This sequence joins TRBV7-9 and TRBJ2-1, with TRBD2 matching over 8 bases. V lost 4 bases, J lost 2 bases, and 7 bases stayed unmatched. The germline CDR1 and CDR2 sequences are SEHNR and FQNEAQ (reference sequence). The CDR3 contains 16 residues.

This clone has more than one count but fewer than ten. The chain carries TRBV11-3 and TRBJ1-3, with D perhaps matching TRBD1 (6 bases). The CDR3 has 15 residues. V lost 3 bases and J 0 bases, leaving 9 bases between the germline ends. Germline V lookup: CDR1 SGHNT, CDR2 YENEEA. CDR3 region: CASSLGHLSGNTIYF. In DNA form, the CDR3 reads TGTGCCAGCAGCTTGGGACACCTCTCTGGAAACACCATATATTTT.

J is TRBJ2-7 and V is TRBV6-1; D is unresolved. Germline V CDR1 and CDR2: MNHNS, SASEGT. The ends were cut back, 4 bases at V and 4 bases at J, with 5 bases in the middle. The CDR3 length is 11 residues. The CDR3 reads CASSGFYEQYF. The CDR3 DNA follows: TGTGCCAGCAGTGGATTTTACGAGCAGTACTTC.

This sequence joins TRBV27 and TRBJ1-1; maybe TRBD1 (6 bases). CDR3 length: 16 residues. V gave up 7 bases and J gave up 1 base, with 19 bases separating them. CDR1 MNHEY and CDR2 SMNVEV come from the germline V gene (reference sequence). The CDR3 here is CASKVKGGRKNTEAFF. Here the CDR3 DNA reads TGTGCCAGCAAGGTTAAAGGGGGGCGGAAGAACACTGAAGCTTTCTTT.

The V call is TRBV7-2, the J call TRBJ1-2; D might be TRBD1 (6 bases). The germline V gene has CDR1 SGHTA and CDR2 FQGNSA. Trimming stripped 8 bases from V and 5 bases from J, with 18 bases between. The CDR3 is 14 residues long. The DNA of the CDR3 is TGTGCCAGCCGCCAACAGGGTCTTAGTTATGGCTACACCTTC. It yields the protein CASRQQGLSYGYTF.

The genes are TRBV7-8 and TRBJ1-2; possible D gene TRBD1, 5 bases. Trimming removed 2 bases from V and 4 bases from J, with 11 bases in between. Germline assignment: CDR1 SGHVS and CDR2 FQNEAQ. The CDR3 extends over 14 amino acids. The CDR3 protein is CASSLPGQGYGYTF. The DNA for the CDR3 is TGTGCCAGCAGCTTACCTGGGCAGGGCTATGGCTACACCTTC.

This clone was recorded once. The V gene is TRBV7-3, the J gene TRBJ2-7; 13 bases match TRBD2. Per the germline V gene, CDR1 is SGHTA and CDR2 is FQGTGA. Trimming cost V 8 bases and J 6 bases; bases outside gene matches: 4. The CDR3 sequence is 13 residues long. CDR3 residues: CASSGLAGTEQYF. CDR3 nucleotide sequence: TGTGCCAGCTCGGGACTAGCGGGGACCGAGCAGTACTTC.

The rearrangement uses TRBV6-6 and TRBJ2-3, with 8 bases matching TRBD2. The length of the CDR3 is 14 residues. Germline V gene lookup returns CDR1 MNHNY and CDR2 SVGAGI (reference sequence). The V segment lost 8 bases and the J segment 4 bases; nucleotides outside the gene matches: 8. The CDR3 DNA follows: TGTGCCAGCTTTGCGGCGGGGGGTGCAGATACGCAGTATTTT. As protein: CASFAAGGADTQYF.

This clone was detected once. The chain couples TRBV6-6 to TRBJ2-5; a possible D gene is TRBD1 (5 bases). The CDR3 totals 14 residues. The germline gives CDR1 MNHNY, CDR2 SVGAGI (reference sequence). Between the trimmed V and J ends, which lost 2 bases and 4 bases, there was a span of 11 bases. CDR3 residues: CASSYTAQGETQYF. In nucleotides, the CDR3 is TGTGCCAGCAGTTACACGGCCCAGGGAGAGACCCAGTACTTC.

This rearrangement joins TRBV14 to TRBJ1-2, with a possible D match to TRBD1 (5 bases). Per germline, CDR1 SGHDN and CDR2 FVKESK. V was shortened by 4 bases and J by 6 bases, with 21 bases between the two germline ends. The CDR3 has 16 residues. As DNA, the CDR3 is TGTGCCAGCAGCCTAGAGATGGGCAGGGCGATAAATGGCTACACCTTC. This encodes CASSLEMGRAINGYTF.

This clone came up once. The chain joins TRBV4-3 to TRBJ2-1, with D perhaps matching TRBD1 or TRBD2 (5 bases each). The CDR3 extends over 15 amino acids. Deletions cut 4 bases from V and 2 bases from J, with 12 bases between. CDR1 and CDR2 from the germline V gene are LGHNA and YSLEER. DNA of the CDR3: TGCGCCAGCAGCCGAGGGGATATCCCCTACAATGAGCAGTTCTTC. As protein: CASSRGDIPYNEQFF.

V gene TRBV10-3 combines with J gene TRBJ1-3, with D unresolved. V lost 6 bases to trimming and J lost 0 bases, with 9 bases between them. The CDR3 consists of 14 residues. CDR1 is ENHRY and CDR2 is SYGVKD in the germline V gene. The CDR3 sequence is CAIRTESSGNTIYF. CDR3 nucleotide sequence: TGTGCCATCAGGACGGAAAGCTCTGGAAACACCATATATTTT.

This clone was counted only a few times. Here the CDR3 reads CASSEGTEAFF. DNA of the CDR3: TGTGCCAGCAGTGAGGGAACTGAAGCTTTCTTT. V gene TRBV25-1 combines with J gene TRBJ1-1; D remains unclear. CDR1 and CDR2 (germline): MGHDK, SYGVNS. The CDR3 is 11 residues long. V was trimmed by 3 bases and J by 5 bases, leaving 4 bases between them. Full variable domain (outside the CDR3, taken from reference TRBV25-1 and TRBJ1-1): EADIYQTPRYLVIGTGKKITLECSQTMGHDKMYWYQQDPGMELHLIHYSYGVNSTEKGDLSSESTVSRIRTEHFPLTLESARPSHTSQYLCASSEGTEAFFGQGTRLTVV.

The gene calls are TRBV9 and TRBJ1-1; 7 bases align to TRBD1. Germline V lookup: CDR1 SGDLS, CDR2 YYNGEE. The CDR3 has 14 amino acids. After removal of 0 bases from V and 5 bases from J, the junction contained 4 bases not matched to a gene. The CDR3 DNA sequence: TGTGCCAGCAGCGTAGATGACAGGGTAACTGAAGCTTTCTTT. Encoded protein: CASSVDDRVTEAFF.